The clone carrying this T cell receptor beta chain was seen at least ten times. This record belongs to a study of CD8 T cells in ankylosing spondylitis. TCRdb analysed the 5' RACE reads with MiXCR anew, one entry per CDR3 protein. The sample records hundreds of thousands of distinct CDR3 sequences, 10% being singletons. The sequencing sample was made of blood, either unsorted or a sorted T cell fraction (not recorded which). The TCR was taken from a male donor with ankylosing spondylitis or in good health (not recorded which).

The CDR3 DNA is TGCAGTGCTAGAGATGATAGCAATCAGCCCCAGCATTTT. Amino acids: CSARDDSNQPQHF. The chain recombines TRBV20-1 with TRBJ1-5; D is unclear. In germline, CDR1 is DFQATT, CDR2 SNEGSKA (reference sequence). CDR3 length: 13 residues. The V gene lost 0 bases and the J gene lost 0 bases, with 3 bases spanning the gap.